Listed below are T cell receptor beta chains from one sample, sequenced in a study of human T cells and chemical hapten exposure. TCRdb used MiXCR to reprocess the RACE reads, holding one entry per CDR3 protein. The sample has 300,000 to 400,000 distinct CDR3 sequences; roughly 4.6% are singletons. The source was whole blood, collected in connection with sensitization to the hapten diphenylcyclopropenone (DPC). All receptors derive from a woman aged 45-60 years with alopecia areata. Some clones in this sample may be carry-over from other donors' samples. Both conserved end residues are part of each CDR3. A D gene is named only where the DNA matches it firmly. Clone size, where shown, is once, few, many, or a class for clones that have expanded.

CDR3 length: 16
V gene: TRBV15
J gene: TRBJ1-6
clone size: -
D gene: -
CDR3 DNA: TGTGCCACCAGCAGGATACGTAGCCCCTATAATTCACCCCTCCACTTT
CDR3 protein: CATSRIRSPYNSPLHF

CDR3 length: 15
V gene: TRBV28
J gene: TRBJ2-1
clone size: -
D gene: -
CDR3 DNA: TGTGCCAGCAGTTTTCCCAGGGTGTCCTACAATGAGCAGTTCTTC
CDR3 protein: CASSFPRVSYNEQFF

CDR3 length: 10
V gene: TRBV21-1
J gene: TRBJ1-2
clone size: many
D gene: -
CDR3 DNA: TGTGCCAGCAGCAGCTATGGCTACACCTTC
CDR3 protein: CASSSYGYTF

CDR3 length: 18
V gene: TRBV15
J gene: TRBJ2-3
clone size: -
D gene: TRBD2
CDR3 DNA: TGTGCCACCAGCAGTCCTCACGGGGGGGGTAGCGTGGCGGATACGCAGTATTTT
CDR3 protein: CATSSPHGGGSVADTQYF

CDR3 length: 14
V gene: TRBV6-2/TRBV6-3
J gene: TRBJ2-1
clone size: few
D gene: -
CDR3 DNA: TGTGCCAGCAGTACCCGGGACTCTTACAATGAGCAGTTCTTC
CDR3 protein: CASSTRDSYNEQFF

CDR3 length: 14
V gene: TRBV10-3
J gene: TRBJ2-7
clone size: -
D gene: TRBD2
CDR3 DNA: TGTGCCATCAGGCTAGCGGGGGCGGGGTACGAGCAGTACTTC
CDR3 protein: CAIRLAGAGYEQYF

CDR3 length: 14
V gene: TRBV29-1
J gene: TRBJ2-7
clone size: many
D gene: TRBD2
CDR3 DNA: TGCAGCGTCGGGACTAGCGGCTCCTATACCGAGCAGTACTTC
CDR3 protein: CSVGTSGSYTEQYF

CDR3 length: 13
V gene: TRBV12-3/TRBV12-4
J gene: TRBJ1-2
clone size: -
D gene: -
CDR3 DNA: TGTGCCAGCAGTTTAGGTCGGCAGCATGGCTACACCTTC
CDR3 protein: CASSLGRQHGYTF

CDR3 length: 15
V gene: TRBV25-1
J gene: TRBJ2-3
clone size: many
D gene: -
CDR3 DNA: TGTGCCAGCAGTGAATATAGGGGGACCTCAGATACGCAGTATTTT
CDR3 protein: CASSEYRGTSDTQYF

CDR3 length: 14
V gene: TRBV29-1
J gene: TRBJ1-1
clone size: many
D gene: TRBD1
CDR3 DNA: TGCAGCGTTGGGCCAGGGGGCGCGTATACTGAAGCTTTCTTT
CDR3 protein: CSVGPGGAYTEAFF

CDR3 length: 16
V gene: TRBV20-1
J gene: TRBJ2-1
clone size: many
D gene: TRBD2
CDR3 DNA: TGCAGTGCTAGAGATCTAGCGGGAACTGGCTACAATGAGCAGTTCTTC
CDR3 protein: CSARDLAGTGYNEQFF